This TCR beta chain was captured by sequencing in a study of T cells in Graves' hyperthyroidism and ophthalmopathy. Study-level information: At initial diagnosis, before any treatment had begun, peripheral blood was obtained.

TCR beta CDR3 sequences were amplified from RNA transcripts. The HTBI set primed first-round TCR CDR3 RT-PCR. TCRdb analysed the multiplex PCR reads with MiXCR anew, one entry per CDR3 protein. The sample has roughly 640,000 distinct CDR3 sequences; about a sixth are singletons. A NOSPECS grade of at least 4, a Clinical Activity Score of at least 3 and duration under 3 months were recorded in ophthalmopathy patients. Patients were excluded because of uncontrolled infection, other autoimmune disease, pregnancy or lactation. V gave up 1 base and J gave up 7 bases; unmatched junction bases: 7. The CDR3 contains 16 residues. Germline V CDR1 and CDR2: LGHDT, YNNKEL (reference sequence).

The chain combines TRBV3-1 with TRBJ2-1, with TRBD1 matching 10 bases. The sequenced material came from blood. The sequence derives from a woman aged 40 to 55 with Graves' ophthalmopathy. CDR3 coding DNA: TGTGCCAGCAGCCAAGGGACCGGGACAGGGGCAAATGAGCAGTTCTTC. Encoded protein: CASSQGTGTGANEQFF.